This is a list of T cell receptor beta chains from one sample in a study of blood T cell repertoires in COVID-19. Clones were sequenced by immunoSEQ multiplex PCR, and TCRdb holds only the in-frame ones, with some missing. Among under 200,000 clones listed, roughly 86% were seen once. Sequencing was done on a sample of peripheral blood. The source is a man aged 35-49 years with active or convalescent COVID-19. CDR3s include the opening cysteine and the closing phenylalanine or tryptophan. The D gene is left open where the match is weak. Size tells how often a clone was seen (once, few, many) or the class of an expanded clone, and some rows leave it out.

abundance	v_gene	d_gene	j_gene	CDR3aa	CDR3nt
-	TRBV11-1	TRBD1	TRBJ2-7	CASSSWDSSVKGEQYF	TGTGCCAGCAGCTCTTGGGACAGTTCTGTGAAGGGCGAGCAGTACTTC
-	TRBV6-1	-	TRBJ1-4	CASSETQGFGEKLFF	TGTGCCAGCAGTGAGACACAGGGATTCGGTGAAAAACTGTTTTTT
-	TRBV4-1	-	TRBJ1-3	CASSSPGRTGNTIYF	TGCGCCAGCAGCTCCCCGGGAAGAACTGGAAACACCATATATTTT
-	TRBV6-1	TRBD1	TRBJ1-2	CASNPDRAHGYTF	TGTGCCAGCAACCCCGACAGGGCCCATGGCTACACCTTC
-	TRBV24-1	-	TRBJ2-6	CATSDSLARTGANVLTF	TGTGCCACCAGTGATTCCCTCGCCAGGACTGGGGCCAACGTCCTGACTTTC
-	TRBV30	-	TRBJ1-3	CAWSRRSSGNTIYF	TGTGCCTGGAGCCGCCGGAGCTCTGGAAACACCATATATTTT
-	TRBV27	-	TRBJ1-1	CASSLSSASRGVAFF	TGTGCCAGCAGTTTATCGTCCGCAAGTAGGGGTGTGGCTTTCTTT
-	TRBV6-5	-	TRBJ2-2	CASSSPSGGPGELFF	TGTGCCAGCAGTTCCCCCTCCGGGGGTCCCGGGGAGCTGTTTTTT
-	TRBV6-5	-	TRBJ2-5	CASSPTVEETQYF	TGTGCCAGCAGCCCCACGGTGGAGGAGACCCAGTACTTC
-	TRBV27	-	TRBJ1-1	CASRMTVNTEAFF	TGTGCCAGCAGAATGACAGTTAACACTGAAGCTTTCTTT
-	TRBV5-4	TRBD2	TRBJ2-3	CASRLAGGPSDTQYF	TGTGCCAGCAGACTAGCGGGGGGGCCTTCAGATACGCAGTATTTT
once	TRBV7-9	-	TRBJ2-2	CASSTFRGVGELFF	TGTGCCAGCAGCACCTTCAGGGGGGTCGGGGAGCTGTTTTTT
-	TRBV5-1	-	TRBJ2-5	CASSLRQGEETQYF	TGCGCCAGCAGCCTGCGCCAGGGCGAAGAGACCCAGTACTTC
-	TRBV7-9	TRBD1	TRBJ2-3	CASSEYTGTGFLTDTQYF	TGTGCCAGCAGCGAATATACCGGGACAGGGTTTTTGACAGATACGCAGTATTTT
-	TRBV4-1	-	TRBJ2-4	CASSQGPQASIAKNIQYF	TGCGCCAGCAGCCAAGGTCCCCAGGCCTCAATAGCCAAAAACATTCAGTACTTC
-	TRBV7-2	-	TRBJ1-1	CASSLKPQGTEAFF	TGTGCCAGCAGCTTAAAGCCACAGGGCACTGAAGCTTTCTTT
once	TRBV27	-	TRBJ2-7	CASSLGTGSYEQYF	TGTGCCAGCAGTTTAGGAACAGGGTCCTACGAGCAGTACTTC
-	TRBV3-1/TRBV3-2	TRBD1	TRBJ2-7	CASSQGQGPSYEQYF	TGTGCCAGCAGCCAAGGACAGGGCCCCTCCTACGAGCAGTACTTC
-	TRBV30	-	TRBJ2-5	CAWSVRETQYF	TGTGCCTGGAGTGTACGGGAGACCCAGTACTTC
-	TRBV6-6	-	TRBJ1-2	CATYPGLPYGYTF	TGTGCCACTTACCCGGGACTTCCCTATGGCTACACCTTC
-	TRBV7-3	-	TRBJ2-2	CASSLGPTRELFF	TGTGCCAGCAGCCTAGGCCCGACCAGGGAGCTGTTTTTT
-	TRBV4-1	-	TRBJ1-1	CASSPRLSNTEAFF	TGCGCCAGCAGCCCGCGGTTATCGAACACTGAAGCTTTCTTT
-	TRBV5-4	TRBD1	TRBJ1-2	CASSADRGGGYTF	TGTGCCAGCAGCGCAGACAGGGGGGGCGGCTACACCTTC
-	TRBV2	TRBD1	TRBJ1-6	CASSVRDRVRSPLHF	TGTGCCAGCAGCGTCCGGGACAGGGTGCGTTCACCCCTCCACTTT
-	TRBV6-5	-	TRBJ1-4	CASRLPGSEKLFF	TGTGCCAGCAGGCTGCCGGGTTCTGAAAAACTGTTTTTT
-	TRBV19	-	TRBJ1-1	CASSTGQNTEAFF	TGTGCCAGTAGTACCGGACAGAACACTGAAGCTTTCTTT
-	TRBV19	TRBD1	TRBJ1-1	CASSIVPSGTENTEAFF	TGTGCCAGTAGTATAGTCCCATCCGGGACAGAGAACACTGAAGCTTTCTTT
-	TRBV28	-	TRBJ1-4	CASCPQGPNEKLFF	TGTGCCAGCTGCCCACAGGGCCCTAATGAAAAACTGTTTTTT